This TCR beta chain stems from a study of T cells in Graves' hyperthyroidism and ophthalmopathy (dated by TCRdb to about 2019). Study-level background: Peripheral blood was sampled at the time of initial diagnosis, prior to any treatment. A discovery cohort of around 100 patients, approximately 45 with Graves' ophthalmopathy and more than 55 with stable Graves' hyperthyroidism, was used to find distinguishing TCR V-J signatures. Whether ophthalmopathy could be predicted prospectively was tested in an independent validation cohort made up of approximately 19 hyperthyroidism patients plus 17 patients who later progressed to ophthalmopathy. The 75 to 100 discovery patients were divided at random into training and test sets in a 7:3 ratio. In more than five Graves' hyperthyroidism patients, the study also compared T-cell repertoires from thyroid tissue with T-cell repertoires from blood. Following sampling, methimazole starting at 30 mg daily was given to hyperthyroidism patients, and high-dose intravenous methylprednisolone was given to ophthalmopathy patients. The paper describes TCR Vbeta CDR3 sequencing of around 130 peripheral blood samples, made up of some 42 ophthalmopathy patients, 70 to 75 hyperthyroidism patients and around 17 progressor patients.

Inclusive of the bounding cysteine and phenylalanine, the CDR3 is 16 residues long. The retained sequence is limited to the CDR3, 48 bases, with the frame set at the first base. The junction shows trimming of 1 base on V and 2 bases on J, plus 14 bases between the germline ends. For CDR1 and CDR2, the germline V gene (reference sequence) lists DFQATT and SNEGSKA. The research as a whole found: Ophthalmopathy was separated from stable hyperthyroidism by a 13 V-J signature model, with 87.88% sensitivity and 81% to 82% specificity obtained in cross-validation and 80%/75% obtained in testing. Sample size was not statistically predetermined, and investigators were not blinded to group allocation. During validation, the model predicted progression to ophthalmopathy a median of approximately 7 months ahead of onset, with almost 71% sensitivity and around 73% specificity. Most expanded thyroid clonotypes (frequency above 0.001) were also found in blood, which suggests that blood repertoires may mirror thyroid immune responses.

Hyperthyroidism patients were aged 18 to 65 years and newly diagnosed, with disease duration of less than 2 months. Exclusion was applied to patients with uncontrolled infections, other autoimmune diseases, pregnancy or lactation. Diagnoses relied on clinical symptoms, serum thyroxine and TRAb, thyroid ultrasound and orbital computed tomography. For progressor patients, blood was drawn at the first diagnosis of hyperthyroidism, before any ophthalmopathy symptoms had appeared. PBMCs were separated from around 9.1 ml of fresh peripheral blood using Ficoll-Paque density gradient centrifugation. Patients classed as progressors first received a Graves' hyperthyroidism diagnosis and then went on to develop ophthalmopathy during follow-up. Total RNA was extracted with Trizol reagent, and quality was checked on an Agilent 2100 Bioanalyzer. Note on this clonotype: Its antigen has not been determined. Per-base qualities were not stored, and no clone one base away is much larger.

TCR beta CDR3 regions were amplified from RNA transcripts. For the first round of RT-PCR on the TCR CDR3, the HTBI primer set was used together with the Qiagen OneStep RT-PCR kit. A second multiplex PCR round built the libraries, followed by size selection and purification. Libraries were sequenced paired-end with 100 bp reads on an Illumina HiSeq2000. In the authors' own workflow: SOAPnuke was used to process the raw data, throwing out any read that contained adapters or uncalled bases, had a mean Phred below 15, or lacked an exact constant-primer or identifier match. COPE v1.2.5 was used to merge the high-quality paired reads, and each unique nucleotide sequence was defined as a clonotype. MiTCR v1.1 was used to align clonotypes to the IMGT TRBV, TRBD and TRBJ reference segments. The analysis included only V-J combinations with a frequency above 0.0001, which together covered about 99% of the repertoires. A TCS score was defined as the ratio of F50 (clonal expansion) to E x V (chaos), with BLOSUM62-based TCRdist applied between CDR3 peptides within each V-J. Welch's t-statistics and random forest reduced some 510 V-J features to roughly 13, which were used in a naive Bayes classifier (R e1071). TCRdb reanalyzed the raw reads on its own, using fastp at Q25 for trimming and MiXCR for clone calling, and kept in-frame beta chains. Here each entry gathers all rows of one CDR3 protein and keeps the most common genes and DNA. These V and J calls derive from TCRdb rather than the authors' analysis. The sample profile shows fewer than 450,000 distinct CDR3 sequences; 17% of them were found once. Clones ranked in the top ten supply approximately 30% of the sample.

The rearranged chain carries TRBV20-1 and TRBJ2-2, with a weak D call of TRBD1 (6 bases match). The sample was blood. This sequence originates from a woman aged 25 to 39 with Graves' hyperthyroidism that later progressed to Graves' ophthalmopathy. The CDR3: CSARVLGGQNTGELFF. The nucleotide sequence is TGCAGTGCTAGAGTACTTGGGGGACAAAACACCGGGGAGCTGTTTTTT.